This TCR beta chain was captured in a study of blood T cell repertoires in COVID-19. This CDR3 has 16 residues. Germline values: CDR1 LGHDT, CDR2 YNNKEL (reference sequence). Trimming took 1 base from V and 3 from J, leaving 13 bases between them. Clones were read by immunoSEQ multiplex PCR, and TCRdb kept only the in-frame ones, dropping some. Here the sample spans a few hundred thousand clones, 70% to 90% being singletons. The chain couples TRBV3-1 (or the pseudogene TRBV3-2) to TRBJ1-5; possibly TRBD1 for D (5 bases). The source of this sequence is a human donor with COVID-19, enrolled during active disease. The donor label of this sample is uncertain. The sequenced sample was peripheral blood. CDR3 region: CASSQGRGRDNQPQHF. For the CDR3, the DNA is TGTGCCAGCAGCCAAGGTAGGGGAAGAGACAATCAGCCCCAGCATTTT.